Shown below are 27 T cell receptor beta chains from a single sample sequenced in a study of siplizumab effects on memory and regulatory T cells. Profiling relied on immunoSEQ multiplex PCR, and the TCRdb table lists in-frame clones only, not all of them. The data show 100,000 or so clones, about 91% seen once. Source material: CD4+ T cells sorted from blood. These receptors were collected from a human donor in good health. Some clones in this sample may be carry-over from other donors' samples.

CDR3 coding DNA: TGTGCCAGCAGTGATAGCGTTGTATATACGCAGTATTTT. Its translation: CASSDSVVYTQYF. The rearrangement links TRBV25-1 to TRBJ2-3; maybe TRBD2 (5 bases). Deletions cut 3 bases from V and 7 bases from J, with 11 bases between. In germline, CDR1 is MGHDK, CDR2 SYGVNS. The CDR3 contains 13 residues.

V usage is TRBV19 and J usage is TRBJ2-1; 8 nucleotides align to TRBD1. Trimming at V came to 3 bases and at J to 12 bases, leaving 19 bases not matched to a gene. This CDR3 region has 17 residues. The germline V gene encodes CDR1 LNHDA and CDR2 SQIVND (reference sequence). The CDR3 spells CASSIGQGASSRGRQFF. CDR3 nucleotides: TGTGCCAGTAGTATCGGACAGGGAGCCTCTTCAAGAGGAAGGCAGTTCTTC.

DNA of the CDR3: TGTGCCAGCAGTGGTAATTCACCCCTCCACTTT. This encodes CASSGNSPLHF. The chain combines TRBV2 with TRBJ1-6, with unresolved D. Germline CDR1 SNHLY, CDR2 FYNNEI. With 4 bases removed from V and 6 bases from J, the gap between germline ends came to 1 base. This CDR3 is built from 11 residues. Full variable domain (rest looked up from reference TRBV2 and TRBJ1-6): EPEVTQTPSHQVTQMGQEVILRCVPISNHLYFYWYRQILGQKVEFLVSFYNNEISEKSEIFDDQFSVERPDGSNFTLKIRSTKLEDSAMYFCASSGNSPLHFGNGTRLTVT.

The rearrangement links TRBV2 to TRBJ2-2; 7 bases are a match to TRBD1. V shed 4 bases, J shed 3 bases, and the junction held 2 bases outside the gene matches. Germline V lookup: CDR1 SNHLY, CDR2 FYNNEI. This CDR3 is built from 14 residues. The CDR3 region is CASSAGQYTGELFF. CDR3 nucleotide sequence: TGTGCCAGCAGTGCGGGACAGTACACCGGGGAGCTGTTTTTT.

The V and J genes are TRBV11-1 and TRBJ2-5; 7 bases agree with TRBD2. The length of the CDR3 is 14 residues. The J segment lost 2 bases and the V segment lost 5 bases, leaving 5 bases of the junction unmatched. The germline V gene encodes CDR1 SGHAT and CDR2 FQDESV (reference sequence). CDR3 protein: CASSPRLAQETQYF. The CDR3 nucleotides read TGTGCCAGCAGCCCCCGACTAGCTCAAGAGACCCAGTACTTC.

The chain couples TRBV11-1 to TRBJ2-7; 14 positions agree with TRBD2. The CDR3 contains 16 residues. The trim removed 7 bases at V and 3 bases at J, leaving 8 bases unmatched. Germline CDR1 is SGHAT and CDR2 is FQDESV (reference sequence). The CDR3 DNA reads TGTGCCAGCACACCCCGACTAGCGGGAGGGGTCTACGAGCAGTACTTC. It yields the protein CASTPRLAGGVYEQYF.

This clone was picked up one time. V gene TRBV5-1 combines with J gene TRBJ2-3, with D tentatively TRBD1 (6 bases). Trimming cost V 0 bases and J 6 bases, with 14 bases left between them. Germline V lookup: CDR1 SGHRS, CDR2 YFSETQ. This CDR3 region has 15 residues. CDR3 sequence: CASSLGVRGSDTQYF. CDR3 in DNA: TGCGCCAGCAGCTTGGGGGTCAGGGGTTCGGATACGCAGTATTTT. Full variable domain (missing parts from reference TRBV5-1 and TRBJ2-3): KAGVTQTPRYLIKTRGQQVTLSCSPISGHRSVSWYQQTPGQGLQFLFEYFSETQRNKGNFPGRFSGRQFSNSRSEMNVSTLELGDSALYLCASSLGVRGSDTQYFGPGTRLTVL.

The chain joins TRBV29-1 to TRBJ2-3; TRBD1 agrees at 7 bases. Per the germline V gene, CDR1 is SQVTM and CDR2 is ANQGSEA. CDR3 length: 13 amino acids. The J segment lost 1 base and the V segment lost 3 bases, leaving 1 base of the junction unmatched. The CDR3 DNA follows: TGCAGCGTTGAGCAGGGGGGCACAGATACGCAGTATTTT. The encoded protein is CSVEQGGTDTQYF.

The rearrangement uses TRBV19 and TRBJ1-5; the D is unclear. V was trimmed by 7 bases and J by 4 bases, leaving 14 bases between them. The CDR3 is 14 residues long. CDR1 and CDR2 from the germline V gene are LNHDA and SQIVND (reference sequence). CDR3 in amino acids: CASTPGRLNQPQHF. In DNA form, the CDR3 reads TGTGCCAGTACCCCAGGACGGTTGAATCAGCCCCAGCATTTT.

The chain employs TRBV6-5 and TRBJ1-3; D may be TRBD1 (6 bases). Germline CDR1 reads MNHEY; CDR2 reads SVGAGI. The CDR3 totals 14 residues. V shed 7 bases and J shed 0 bases, with 10 bases lying between them. CDR3 sequence (DNA): TGTGCCAGCATCCCAGGGGACTCTGGAAACACCATATATTTT. This translates into CASIPGDSGNTIYF.

This clone was recorded only once. The chain is built from TRBV9 and TRBJ1-1; perhaps TRBD1 as D (5 bases). The CDR3 contains 14 residues. V lost 0 bases and J lost 5, with 11 bases in between. Germline V CDR1 and CDR2: SGDLS, YYNGEE. The CDR3: CASSVGGVGTEAFF. The CDR3 nucleotides read TGTGCCAGCAGCGTAGGAGGGGTGGGGACTGAAGCTTTCTTT.

The chain employs TRBV30 and TRBJ2-2; 9 nucleotides align to TRBD2. The germline CDR1 and CDR2 sequences are GTSNPN and SVGIG (reference sequence). Unmatched junction bases numbered 6, after V lost 3 bases and J lost 7 bases. The CDR3 has 14 amino acids. CDR3 in amino acids: CAWRYGLASGELFF. For the CDR3, the DNA is TGTGCCTGGAGATACGGACTAGCGAGCGGGGAGCTGTTTTTT.

The V and J genes are TRBV7-3 and TRBJ2-3; D not resolved. The CDR3 spans 14 residues. The ends were cut back, 2 bases at V and 2 bases at J, with 8 bases in the middle. Per germline, CDR1 SGHTA and CDR2 FQGTGA. CDR3 coding DNA: TGTGCCAGCAGCTTATCCAGTTACACAGATACGCAGTATTTT. It codes for CASSLSSYTDTQYF. The full variable domain, rest sourced from reference TRBV7-3 and TRBJ2-3, is GAGVSQTPSNKVTEKGKYVELRCDPISGHTALYWYRQSLGQGPEFLIYFQGTGAADDSGLPNDRFFAVRPEGSVSTLKIQRTERGDSAVYLCASSLSSYTDTQYFGPGTRLTVL.

V is TRBV9 and J is TRBJ2-1; TRBD2 matches 13 bases. The length of the CDR3 is 17 residues. V lost 3 bases to trimming and J lost 7 bases; unmatched junction nucleotides: 10. The germline V gene encodes CDR1 SGDLS and CDR2 YYNGEE. In nucleotides, the CDR3 is TGTGCCAGCAGCGAGGTACTAGCGGGAGGGCCAGGAAATGAGCAGTTCTTC. As protein: CASSEVLAGGPGNEQFF.

This chain links TRBV5-6 with TRBJ1-1; D remains unclear. The CDR3 length is 14 residues. CDR1 and CDR2 (germline): SGHDT, YYEEEE. The ends were cut back, 0 bases at V and 1 base at J, with 7 bases in the middle. DNA for the CDR3: TGTGCCAGCAGCTTGGGCGGATGGAACACTGAAGCTTTCTTT. Protein: CASSLGGWNTEAFF.

The chain joins TRBV5-4 to TRBJ1-4; no reliable D call. Germline V lookup: CDR1 SGHNT, CDR2 YYREEE (reference sequence). V was cut by 4 bases and J by 12 bases, with 19 bases left in between. There are 14 residues in the CDR3. CDR3 DNA: TGTGCCAGCAGCCTAGACGGAACCCCTTTGGAACTGTTTTTT. Its protein is CASSLDGTPLELFF.

The gene calls are TRBV28 and TRBJ1-2; 9 nucleotides line up with TRBD1. Germline V gene lookup returns CDR1 MDHEN and CDR2 SYDVKM. This CDR3 spans 15 amino acids. V shed 4 bases, J shed 3 bases, and the junction held 6 bases outside the gene matches. CDR3 DNA sequence: TGTGCCAGCAGTTCCTACAGGGGGCAGGACTATGGCTACACCTTC. Its protein product is CASSSYRGQDYGYTF.

V is TRBV5-4 and J is TRBJ2-2, with TRBD2 identical over 10 bases. CDR3 length equals 15 residues. J was trimmed by 5 bases and V by 4 bases; bases with no gene match: 5. CDR1 SGHNT and CDR2 YYREEE come from the germline V gene (reference sequence). The CDR3 sequence is CASSPKLAGTGELFF. The DNA of the CDR3 is TGTGCCAGCAGCCCCAAACTAGCGGGAACCGGGGAGCTGTTTTTT. The whole variable domain, remainder taken from reference TRBV5-4 and TRBJ2-2, is ETGVTQSPTHLIKTRGQQVTLRCSSQSGHNTVSWYQQALGQGPQFIFQYYREEENGRGNFPPRFSGLQFPNYSSELNVNALELDDSALYLCASSPKLAGTGELFFGEGSRLTVL.

V is TRBV7-9 and J is TRBJ2-4; the D gene could be TRBD1 or TRBD2 (5 bases each). Germline-derived CDR1 and CDR2 are SEHNR and FQNEAQ (reference sequence). The CDR3 is 12 residues long. V was shortened by 7 bases and J by 6 bases, with 10 bases between the two germline ends. CDR3 region: CASTRDGNIQYF. The CDR3 DNA is TGTGCCAGCACCCGGGACGGAAACATTCAGTACTTC.

This clone was observed a single time. This sequence joins TRBV19 and TRBJ1-5; the D is unclear. Looked up from germline, CDR1 is LNHDA and CDR2 is SQIVND (reference sequence). V was clipped by 6 bases and J by 1 base, with 7 bases between them. The CDR3 totals 13 residues. In nucleotides, the CDR3 is TGTGCCAGTAGCCATGCGAGCAATCAGCCCCAGCATTTT. The encoded protein is CASSHASNQPQHF.

The chain uses TRBV28 and TRBJ1-3; D is undetermined. Trimming cost V 8 bases and J 2 bases, with 13 bases left between them. This CDR3 comprises 14 residues. Germline V gene sequence: CDR1 MDHEN, CDR2 SYDVKM. CDR3 coding DNA: TGTGCCAGCGTACCCTGGAACGCTGGAAACACCATATATTTT. Translation: CASVPWNAGNTIYF.

The rearrangement links TRBV7-9 to TRBJ1-5; TRBD1 agrees at 7 bases. Germline V gene data show CDR1 as SEHNR and CDR2 as FQNEAQ (reference sequence). V lost 1 base and J lost 4; bases outside the gene matches: 4. The CDR3 sequence is 15 residues long. CDR3: CASSLGQGTNQPQHF. CDR3 bases: TGTGCCAGCAGCTTAGGACAGGGAACAAATCAGCCCCAGCATTTT.

The rearrangement links TRBV27 to TRBJ2-5; D is ambiguous. Germline V gene data show CDR1 as MNHEY and CDR2 as SMNVEV (reference sequence). This CDR3 region has 13 residues. Trimming left V 2 bases short and J 7 bases short, with 11 bases between. The CDR3 region is CASSLNRYVTQYF. CDR3 nucleotides: TGTGCCAGCAGTTTAAATCGATACGTGACCCAGTACTTC.

The chain joins TRBV2 to TRBJ2-1, with D unclear. Germline V gene sequence: CDR1 SNHLY, CDR2 FYNNEI. The CDR3 is 12 amino acids. Trimming pared 6 bases from V and 4 bases from J, leaving 7 bases between. CDR3 bases: TGTGCCAGCAGGCGCCAGTACAATGAGCAGTTCTTC. This codes for CASRRQYNEQFF.

This clone was detected once. The V gene is TRBV29-1, the J gene TRBJ1-1; a weak D match, TRBD1 (6 bases). The V gene lost 7 bases and the J gene lost 3 bases, with 15 bases spanning the gap. Germline-derived CDR1 and CDR2 are SQVTM and ANQGSEA. The CDR3 sequence is 13 residues long. In DNA form, the CDR3 reads TGCAGCGCAGGGGAGGAAGGAGACACTGAAGCTTTCTTT. This codes for CSAGEEGDTEAFF.

The chain carries TRBV28 and TRBJ1-1; D ambiguous. Germline-derived CDR1 and CDR2 are MDHEN and SYDVKM. The germline V and J ends were trimmed by 5 bases and 10 bases, with 14 bases remaining between them. The CDR3 is 12 amino acids. CDR3 nucleotide sequence: TGTGCCAGCAGTCCCGGAGACCGGGGAGCTTTCTTT. Amino acids: CASSPGDRGAFF.

The chain joins TRBV2 to TRBJ2-5, with TRBD2 matching 14 bases. CDR3 length equals 16 residues. V trimming: 6 bases; J trimming: 6 bases; junction bases outside the gene matches: 9. Germline V gene sequence: CDR1 SNHLY, CDR2 FYNNEI. In nucleotides, the CDR3 is TGTGCCAGCAGGATCGGACTAGCGGGAGGAGCGAAGACCCAGTACTTC. As protein: CASRIGLAGGAKTQYF.